The entry below gives a single T cell receptor beta chain sequence along with its context. The sample is drawn from a study of blood T cell repertoires in COVID-19. Using immunoSEQ multiplex PCR, the repertoire was profiled, and TCRdb retains in-frame clones only, with some absent. Of about 210,000 clones in the sample, around 82% were seen once. Germline V gene lookup returns CDR1 MNHEY and CDR2 SVGAGI. Unmatched junction bases numbered 11, after V lost 7 bases and J lost 6 bases. The CDR3 is made up of 14 amino acids. The chain employs TRBV6-5 and TRBJ1-2, with 7 nucleotides matching TRBD1. The TCR originated in a man aged 50-60 years with active or convalescent COVID-19. Sequencing was carried out using peripheral blood. CDR3 DNA: TGTGCCAGCACTCCGGCACAGGGGAGAGATGGCTACACCTTC. Protein product: CASTPAQGRDGYTF.